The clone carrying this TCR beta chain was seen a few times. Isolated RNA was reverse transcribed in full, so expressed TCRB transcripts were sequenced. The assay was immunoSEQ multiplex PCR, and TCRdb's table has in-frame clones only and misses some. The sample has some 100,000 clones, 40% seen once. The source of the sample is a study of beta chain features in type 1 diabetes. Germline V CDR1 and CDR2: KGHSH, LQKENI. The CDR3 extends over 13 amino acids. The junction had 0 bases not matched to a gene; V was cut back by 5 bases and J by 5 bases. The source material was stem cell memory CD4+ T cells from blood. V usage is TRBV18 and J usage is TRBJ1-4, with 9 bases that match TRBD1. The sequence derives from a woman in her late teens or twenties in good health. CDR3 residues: CASSGTGNEKLFF. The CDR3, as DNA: TGTGCCAGCTCAGGGACAGGGAATGAAAAACTGTTTTTT.